What follows are 20 T cell receptor beta chains derived from one specimen sequenced in a study of T cells in Graves' hyperthyroidism and ophthalmopathy. RNA transcripts gave rise to amplified TCR beta CDR3 regions. The primer set for the first-round RT-PCR of the TCR CDR3 was HTBI. TCRdb re-derived calls from the multiplex PCR reads in MiXCR, one entry per CDR3 protein. Here the sample spans around 520,000 distinct CDR3 sequences, roughly 25% being singletons. Sequencing used blood. Receptors originate from a woman between 25 and 40 years old with Graves' ophthalmopathy.

This clonotype was seen at least ten times. The V call is TRBV6-2 or TRBV6-3, the J call TRBJ2-7; 7 bases are a match to TRBD2. Germline V gene sequence: CDR1 MNHEY, CDR2 SVGEGT. The CDR3 consists of 14 residues. The V and J ends lost 5 bases and 1 base, in that order; junction bases with no gene match: 5. CDR3 nucleotides: TGTGCCAGCAGTGCCCAGCGGGGTTCCTACGAGCAGTACTTC. Its protein product is CASSAQRGSYEQYF.

This clonotype was seen many times. The V call is TRBV6-1, the J call TRBJ1-2; D remains unclear. Germline V CDR1 and CDR2: MNHNS, SASEGT. The CDR3 totals 11 residues. V lost 5 bases and J 7 bases, leaving 8 bases between the germline ends. In DNA form, the CDR3 reads TGTGCCAGCAGTCCCGGTGGTGGCTACACCTTC. It translates to CASSPGGGYTF.

This clonotype came up many times. The chain links TRBV6-2 or TRBV6-3 to TRBJ1-5; unclear D gene. V was pared by 7 bases and J by 3 bases, with 7 bases between. Germline-derived CDR1 and CDR2 are MNHEY and SVGEGT. The CDR3 extends over 12 amino acids. CDR3 nucleotides: TGTGCCAGCAACCAGGCCAATCAGCCCCAGCATTTT. Encoded protein: CASNQANQPQHF.

The genes are TRBV20-1 and TRBJ2-5; D gene unclear. The germline V gene encodes CDR1 DFQATT and CDR2 SNEGSKA (reference sequence). This CDR3 is 13 amino acids long. V was pared by 0 bases and J by 2 bases, with 7 bases between. The CDR3 sequence is CSARDRSQETQYF. The CDR3 DNA reads TGCAGTGCTAGAGATCGGAGTCAAGAGACCCAGTACTTC.

This clonotype came up many times. The CDR3 ends on some other residue instead of the conserved phenylalanine or tryptophan, so this is likely a read error. The chain has TRBV11-2 and TRBJ2-7; no definite D call. CDR1 is SGHAT, CDR2 FQNNGV, per germline. The CDR3 covers 12 residues. V shed 3 bases and J shed 5 bases, with 8 bases lying between them. Here the CDR3 reads CASSFPANEQYL. The CDR3 DNA is TGTGCCAGCAGCTTCCCCGCCAACGAGCAGTACCTC.

This clonotype was counted at least ten times. This sequence joins TRBV7-2 and TRBJ2-5; the D is unclear. The ends were cut back, 1 base at V and 2 bases at J, with 8 bases in the middle. CDR1 is SGHTA, CDR2 FQGNSA, per germline. The CDR3 has 14 residues. The CDR3 spells CASSLDWPQETQYF. Here the CDR3 DNA reads TGTGCCAGCAGCTTAGATTGGCCGCAAGAGACCCAGTACTTC.

The chain couples TRBV19 to TRBJ1-2; no definite D call. The germline V gene encodes CDR1 LNHDA and CDR2 SQIVND (reference sequence). The germline V and J ends were trimmed by 2 bases and 4 bases, with 11 bases remaining between them. CDR3 length: 14 residues. The CDR3 loop reads CASSIRSARYGYTF. CDR3 in DNA: TGTGCCAGTAGTATACGGTCAGCCCGCTATGGCTACACCTTC.

This clonotype was seen at least ten times. The DNA of the CDR3 is TGTGCCAGTAGAGTGACAGAGGGCTATGGCTACACCTTC. Translation: CASRVTEGYGYTF. The chain uses TRBV19 and TRBJ1-2; TRBD1 is a possible D gene (5 bases). Germline lookup yields CDR1 LNHDA and CDR2 SQIVND (reference sequence). V shed 6 bases and J shed 4 bases, with 12 bases lying between them. This CDR3 spans 13 amino acids.

V usage is TRBV27 and J usage is TRBJ1-3; D gene unclear. Trimming cost V 6 bases and J 8 bases, with 17 bases left between them. The CDR3 totals 14 residues. Germline loops: CDR1 MNHEY, CDR2 SMNVEV (reference sequence). CDR3 nucleotide sequence: TGTGCCAGCAGCCTGTCCGGACGTGCGGACACCATATATTTT. Its translation: CASSLSGRADTIYF.

The rearrangement links TRBV2 to TRBJ1-1; a weak D match, TRBD1 (5 bases). Germline assignment: CDR1 SNHLY and CDR2 FYNNEI. Trimming left V 8 bases short and J 6 bases short, with 31 bases between. The CDR3 is 18 residues long. The DNA of the CDR3 is TGTGCCAGCTCTGAAAGGGCAGGGCGCGCTCCCATTAGGGCTGAAGCTTTCTTT. Translation: CASSERAGRAPIRAEAFF. Full variable domain (rest looked up from reference TRBV2 and TRBJ1-1): EPEVTQTPSHQVTQMGQEVILRCVPISNHLYFYWYRQILGQKVEFLVSFYNNEISEKSEIFDDQFSVERPDGSNFTLKIRSTKLEDSAMYFCASSERAGRAPIRAEAFFGQGTRLTVV.

This clonotype was observed at least ten times. V and J are TRBV6-1 and TRBJ1-1; weak D call: TRBD1 (5 bases). V gave up 8 bases and J gave up 0 bases, with 10 bases separating them. Germline CDR1 is MNHNS and CDR2 is SASEGT. This CDR3 is 13 amino acids long. The CDR3 spells CASGGPLNTEAFF. As DNA, the CDR3 is TGTGCCAGCGGGGGACCCTTGAACACTGAAGCTTTCTTT.

This clonotype was seen more than once but under ten times. The rearrangement uses TRBV5-4 and TRBJ2-2; 14 bases fit TRBD2. CDR3 length: 16 amino acids. Germline V lookup: CDR1 SGHNT, CDR2 YYREEE (reference sequence). V lost 3 bases and J lost 5; bases outside the gene matches: 3. CDR3 nucleotides: TGTGCCAGCAGCTCCGGGACTAGCGGGGGAACCGGGGAGCTGTTTTTT. Translation gives CASSSGTSGGTGELFF.

This clonotype was seen at least ten times. The V call is TRBV6-1, the J call TRBJ1-2, with D possibly TRBD1 on 5 matching bases. From germline, CDR1 is MNHNS and CDR2 SASEGT. This CDR3 is built from 14 residues. Trimming took 2 bases from V and 4 from J, leaving 11 bases between them. CDR3 amino acids: CASSEIQATYGYTF. The CDR3 DNA sequence: TGTGCCAGCAGTGAAATACAGGCGACCTATGGCTACACCTTC.

This clonotype has more than one count but fewer than ten. This rearrangement joins TRBV5-1 to TRBJ1-5, with D maybe TRBD1 (6 bases). The germline V gene encodes CDR1 SGHRS and CDR2 YFSETQ. Trimming cost V 3 bases and J 5 bases, with 15 bases left between them. The CDR3 contains 15 residues. The CDR3 DNA follows: TGCGCCAGCAGCTGGTACCCAGGGGCGCATCAGCCCCAGCATTTT. It is translated as CASSWYPGAHQPQHF.

This clonotype was seen at least ten times. The chain joins TRBV6-5 to TRBJ1-3; TRBD1 matches at 9 bases. This CDR3 is 14 amino acids long. Germline CDR1 MNHEY, CDR2 SVGAGI. Germline trimming cut 6 bases from V and 8 bases from J; bases unmatched to any gene: 8. The CDR3 sequence: CASRSPGQGYTIYF. The DNA of the CDR3 is TGTGCCAGCAGATCCCCGGGACAGGGTTACACCATATATTTT.

This clonotype was seen ten or more times. This rearrangement joins TRBV6-5 to TRBJ1-1; D unclear. This CDR3 region has 14 residues. V was clipped by 8 bases and J by 4 bases, with 17 bases between them. Looked up from germline, CDR1 is MNHEY and CDR2 is SVGAGI. As DNA, the CDR3 is TGTGCCAGCTCTTACTTCCGGGAGGGCACTGAAGCTTTCTTT. It translates to CASSYFREGTEAFF.

The chain recombines TRBV6-2 or TRBV6-3 with TRBJ1-5; D is perhaps TRBD1 (6 bases). Germline values: CDR1 MNHEY, CDR2 SVGEGT. The CDR3 contains 15 residues. V lost 2 bases and J lost 5, with 13 bases in between. CDR3 sequence reads: CASSYGAAGDQPQHF. The CDR3 DNA reads TGTGCCAGCAGTTACGGGGCGGCAGGGGATCAGCCCCAGCATTTT.

The chain is built from TRBV7-2 and TRBJ2-7; 8 nucleotides align to TRBD2. With V trimmed by 3 bases and J by 3 bases, 7 bases remained unmatched. The CDR3 extends over 15 amino acids. Germline CDR1 SGHTA, CDR2 FQGNSA. DNA for the CDR3: TGTGCCAGCAGCTTGATTGGGACTAGGGACTACGAGCAGTACTTC. This sequence encodes CASSLIGTRDYEQYF.

The V and J genes are TRBV20-1 and TRBJ1-5; D is undetermined. V was shortened by 6 bases and J by 12 bases, with 12 bases between the two germline ends. Germline V gene data show CDR1 as DFQATT and CDR2 as SNEGSKA (reference sequence). CDR3 length equals 10 residues. CDR3 sequence reads: CSAVGRGQHF. CDR3 in DNA: TGCAGTGCGGTAGGACGGGGCCAGCATTTT.

This clonotype was counted many times. The chain carries TRBV6-1 and TRBJ1-2; D ambiguous. The CDR3 contains 12 residues. Trimming removed 9 bases from V and 4 bases from J, with 12 bases in between. CDR1 is MNHNS and CDR2 is SASEGT in the germline V gene. CDR3 amino acids: CASAGSSYGYTF. The CDR3 region has the DNA TGTGCCAGTGCCGGCAGCTCCTATGGCTACACCTTC.